This TCR beta chain was observed in a study of Tregs in tolerant kidney transplant recipients. Broader study findings: The most relevant donor-specific Treg TCRbeta repertoire apparently came from expansion with activated donor B cells. Biological reproducibility was not directly addressed in this study. Validation in larger populations is needed because few patients were studied.

Some clones are missing from TCRdb's copy, which holds only in-frame ones; the method was immunoSEQ multiplex PCR. Of some 250,000 clones listed, around 82% are singletons. Thawed PBMCs were FACS-sorted into unstimulated CD4+CD25+CD127- regulatory T cells, CD4+CD25- non-regulatory cells, CD4 and CD8 cells. The germline CDR1 and CDR2 sequences are LNHNV and YYDKDF (reference sequence). The CDR3 covers 15 residues. Trimming stripped 0 bases from V and 6 bases from J, with 11 bases between. As for this clone: Its cognate antigen is unknown.

The receptor was isolated from a human donor in good health. Sequencing was performed on CD4+ T cells from blood. The gene calls are TRBV15 and TRBJ1-4, with D unresolved. CDR3 nucleotides: TGTGCCACCAGCAGAGATAAAGGGTGGGATGAAAAACTGTTTTTT. It is translated as CATSRDKGWDEKLFF.